The clone carrying this T cell receptor beta chain was counted only a few times. No antigen is known for it. Within the sample, other DNA sequences also encode this same CDR3. These data come from a study of cytomegalovirus exposure and HLA in healthy donors. Study-level information: When 300 to 400 donors were genotyped, about 86% of them were found to fall in the Caucasian-associated ancestry cluster.

The CDR3 length is 13 residues. Germline V gene lookup returns CDR1 MNHNY and CDR2 SVGAGI (reference sequence). V was trimmed by 6 bases and J by 3 bases, leaving 11 bases between them. 13 Jbeta primers and 60 Vbeta primers were used for the PCR. Method: immunoSEQ multiplex PCR; TCRdb's copy keeps in-frame clones and lacks some. Among fewer than 110,000 clones listed, about 72% were seen once. Study observations and caveats: The authors later found TCR association rates varying by HLA locus, with DRB1 most and HLA-C fewest.

The source material was PBMCs. This sequence joins TRBV6-6 and TRBJ1-1, with D possibly TRBD1 on 5 matching bases. This clonotype was obtained from a young man in good health and CMV-seronegative. The CDR3 DNA reads TGTGCCAGCAGCCGCACAGGTTACACTGAAGCTTTCTTT. The encoded protein is CASSRTGYTEAFF.